One sample yielded the 17 T cell receptor beta chains listed below, sequenced in a study of blood T cells in healthy people across ages. A second PCR, run for about 6 to 12 cycles, used a sample-barcoded 5' primer plus a J-beta primer mix. TCRdb fed the 5' RACE reads into MiXCR, producing one record per CDR3 protein. The table lists about 1.1 million distinct CDR3 sequences, less than 45% of them singletons. Sequencing was carried out using blood. These receptors all come from a man aged 18-30 years in good health.

The chain uses TRBV20-1 and TRBJ2-1; TRBD1 agrees at 7 bases. The CDR3 is 15 amino acids. Germline lookup yields CDR1 DFQATT and CDR2 SNEGSKA (reference sequence). The J segment lost 6 bases and the V segment lost 0 bases, leaving 8 bases of the junction unmatched. CDR3 amino acids: CSARDQSYRGNEQFF. The CDR3, as DNA: TGCAGTGCTAGAGATCAAAGCTACAGGGGCAATGAGCAGTTCTTC.

The genes are TRBV9 and TRBJ1-2; the D gene is possibly TRBD1 (6 bases). V was pared by 1 base and J by 4 bases, with 11 bases between. The germline V gene encodes CDR1 SGDLS and CDR2 YYNGEE. The CDR3 runs to 14 residues. CDR3 amino acids: CASSVPGTSYGYTF. CDR3 DNA: TGTGCCAGCAGCGTACCCGGGACAAGCTATGGCTACACCTTC.

This clonotype was seen only a few times. The CDR3 DNA follows: TGTGCCAGCGGCTTGCACAGATCCCCCTACGAGCAGTACTTC. As protein: CASGLHRSPYEQYF. The V and J genes are TRBV27 and TRBJ2-7; D is unresolved. The CDR3 is made up of 14 amino acids. Germline V gene data show CDR1 as MNHEY and CDR2 as SMNVEV (reference sequence). V lost 8 bases and J 2 bases, leaving 16 bases between the germline ends.

The chain couples TRBV27 to TRBJ1-5, with no clear D. The V end was cut by 8 bases, the J end by 0 bases, with 11 bases between. The germline V gene has CDR1 MNHEY and CDR2 SMNVEV (reference sequence). This CDR3 is built from 14 residues. The CDR3 coding sequence is TGTGCCAGCGGGTCTGGGGATAGCAATCAGCCCCAGCATTTT. Translated, it gives CASGSGDSNQPQHF.

In its sample, this clonotype was seen a few times. The J gene is TRBJ2-1, the V gene TRBV7-3; D is perhaps TRBD2 (5 bases). This CDR3 has 16 amino acids. Germline V lookup: CDR1 SGHTA, CDR2 FQGTGA. V dropped 0 bases and J dropped 3 bases, with 12 bases sitting between them. The CDR3 is CASSLTVGSIYNEQFF. CDR3 bases: TGTGCCAGCAGCTTAACGGTGGGGAGCATCTACAATGAGCAGTTCTTC.

This clonotype was recorded a few times. The CDR3 DNA reads as TGCAGTGCGCACAGACTAGCGGCCACAGATACGCAGTATTTT. The encoded protein is CSAHRLAATDTQYF. The chain has TRBV20-1 and TRBJ2-3; 9 bases map to TRBD2. Per the germline V gene, CDR1 is DFQATT and CDR2 is SNEGSKA (reference sequence). V gave up 6 bases and J gave up 2 bases; unmatched junction bases: 6. The CDR3 sequence is 14 residues long.

This clonotype was seen a handful of times. The genes are TRBV5-8 and TRBJ2-4; TRBD1 aligns across 8 bases. The CDR3 extends over 17 amino acids. Germline CDR1 is SGHTS and CDR2 is YDEGEE. The V segment lost 4 bases and the J segment 1 base; nucleotides outside the gene matches: 10. DNA for the CDR3: TGTGCCAGCAGCCCCAGGACAGGGTCTAGGGCCAAAAACATTCAGTACTTC. Its protein is CASSPRTGSRAKNIQYF.

The rearrangement uses TRBV20-1 and TRBJ1-1; 7 nucleotides match TRBD1. Trimming removed 0 bases from V and 4 bases from J; junction bases left unmatched: 8. Germline V gene lookup returns CDR1 DFQATT and CDR2 SNEGSKA (reference sequence). The CDR3 covers 15 residues. CDR3 sequence (DNA): TGCAGTGCTAGAGATCCGAGGCAGGGGGGCACTGAAGCTTTCTTT. It specifies CSARDPRQGGTEAFF.

This clonotype was picked up many times. The V and J genes are TRBV5-1 and TRBJ1-1; 7 positions match TRBD1. Unmatched junction bases numbered 3, after V lost 1 base and J lost 3 bases. The CDR3 runs to 14 residues. Germline CDR1 and CDR2: SGHRS and YFSETQ. CDR3 protein: CASSLTGEDTEAFF. DNA for the CDR3: TGCGCCAGCAGCTTGACAGGGGAGGACACTGAAGCTTTCTTT.

The V call is TRBV12-5, the J call TRBJ1-1; no firm D call. CDR1 and CDR2 (germline): LGHNT, FRNRAP. This CDR3 spans 13 amino acids. Trimming stripped 5 bases from V and 5 bases from J, with 12 bases between. The CDR3 DNA reads as TGTGCTAGTGGTGTGGCGCTAGGGACTGAAGCTTTCTTT. This encodes CASGVALGTEAFF.

This sequence joins TRBV20-1 and TRBJ1-4; weak D call: TRBD1 (5 bases). The CDR3 contains 14 residues. The germline V gene has CDR1 DFQATT and CDR2 SNEGSKA (reference sequence). The V end lost 4 bases, the J end lost 4 bases, and 13 bases lay between the germline ends. The CDR3 is CSAKGEGFNEKLFF. CDR3 bases: TGCAGTGCTAAAGGGGAGGGCTTTAATGAAAAACTGTTTTTT.

This clonotype was found a few times. The chain combines TRBV20-1 with TRBJ2-3, with D possibly being TRBD1 or TRBD2 (5 bases each). V shed 6 bases and J shed 0 bases, with 16 bases lying between them. Germline assignment: CDR1 DFQATT and CDR2 SNEGSKA (reference sequence). This CDR3 contains 15 residues. CDR3 coding DNA: TGCAGTGCCCTCCGGGGCTCATCTAGCACAGATACGCAGTATTTT. It is translated as CSALRGSSSTDTQYF.

This clonotype was seen more than once but under ten times. CDR3 protein: CATTDGTSYEQYF. The CDR3 nucleotides read TGTGCCACCACGGACGGTACATCCTACGAGCAGTACTTC. V usage is TRBV10-3 and J usage is TRBJ2-7, with unresolved D. CDR3 length equals 13 residues. V was shortened by 10 bases and J by 1 base, with 14 bases between the two germline ends. CDR1 and CDR2 from the germline V gene are ENHRY and SYGVKD.

The V call is TRBV6-6, the J call TRBJ1-5; possible D gene TRBD1, 5 bases. Deletions cut 5 bases from V and 7 bases from J, with 18 bases between. The CDR3 is made up of 15 amino acids. CDR1 is MNHNY, CDR2 SVGAGI, per germline (reference sequence). CDR3 residues: CASSKIRGGGQPQHF. CDR3 bases: TGTGCCAGCAGTAAAATTCGGGGCGGTGGACAGCCCCAGCATTTT.

A remark on this clonotype: A much larger clone lies one base from this, so it may be a read error. The chain is built from TRBV12-3 or TRBV12-4 and TRBJ2-3; D uncertain. The CDR3 contains 16 residues. The CDR3 DNA reads as TGTGCCGGCAGTCTCCTCGTGCAGACAAGCACAGATACGCAGTATTTT. This sequence encodes CAGSLLVQTSTDTQYF.

V and J are TRBV6-5 and TRBJ2-2; 8 bases are a match to TRBD2. The ends lost 2 bases at V and 1 base at J; junction bases unmatched: 9. Germline V CDR1 and CDR2: MNHEY, SVGAGI. CDR3 length: 18 residues. The CDR3 nucleotides are TGTGCCAGCAGTTACCAACCGGGACTAGTAATGAACACCGGGGAGCTGTTTTTT. Translated, it gives CASSYQPGLVMNTGELFF.

The chain's CDR3 is CASSQDRVVWTEAFF. In nucleotides, the CDR3 is TGTGCCAGCAGCCAAGATAGGGTGGTTTGGACTGAAGCTTTCTTT. J is TRBJ1-1 and V is TRBV14; D not resolved. CDR1 is SGHDN, CDR2 FVKESK, per germline. V was clipped by 0 bases and J by 5 bases, with 13 bases between them. The CDR3 contains 15 residues.